This paragraph reports one T cell receptor (beta chain). This clonotype was picked up a small number of times. No antigen is known for it. No base-level quality is on record; no much larger clone is a single base apart. This record comes from a study of identical twins (dated by TCRdb to 2016 to 2017). In the study overall: The study deep-sequenced TCR alpha and beta repertoires from monozygotic twins, unrelated adults of various ages and cord blood to test whether fetal clonotypes persist. Replicate twin experiments were performed at different times using different library preparation protocols to rule out contamination. Study-wide findings and limitations: Zero-insertion analyses could be partly confounded by invariant T cells such as MAIT and iNKT, although diverse VJ usage argued against such confounding for most clonotypes. Compared with coincidental sharing between unrelated individuals, out-of-frame TCR alpha sequences shared between twins showed an excess of sequences with low generation probability. In monozygotic twins, out-of-frame TCR alpha sharing was systematically underestimated by recombination models, although the models agreed with sharing between unrelated individuals. A weaker excess of twin sharing was found in beta out-of-frame sequences because the signal-to-noise ratio was lowered by fewer shared sequences. Because the same donors could not be followed over many years, the conclusions depended on cross-sectional statistical analysis. Fewer insertions were carried by abundant cord blood beta clonotypes, a similar but weaker trend appeared in young adult naive repertoires, and no such trend appeared in memory repertoires.

Including the terminal cysteine and phenylalanine, the CDR3 comprises 18 residues. Here the CDR3 DNA is all that survives: 54 bases in frame from base 1. CDR1 and CDR2 were assigned from the germline V gene as MNHNS and SASEGT. The junction carries 23 bases between V and J, which are trimmed by 6 bases and 0 bases respectively. Every donor was a healthy Caucasian. The twin cohort consisted of three pairs of female monozygotic twins, all aged about 18 to 29 years. Peripheral blood mononuclear cells were the source from which RNA for the TCR libraries was isolated. Libraries were constructed by 5' RACE. The instrument was an Illumina HiSeq 2000. Template switching introduced a universal primer binding site; the final cDNA contained a unique molecular identifier, enabling accurate counting of TCR cDNA molecules. Specific primers in the conserved constant-segment region were used to synthesize first-strand cDNA for TCR alpha and beta chains. To control for contamination, every cDNA library carried two barcodes: a SMART-Mk sample barcode plus Illumina barcodes. TruSeq adapter sequences along with Illumina sample barcodes were introduced in two successive PCR steps. TCR alpha and beta cDNA libraries were sequenced on the Illumina HiSeq platform with custom primers. In the authors' own workflow: MiGEC was used to process raw reads and extract unique molecular identifiers, and MiXCR was used to find CDR3 positions. Recombination models were inferred per individual with the repgenHMM and IGoR tools using an EM algorithm. Shared clonotypes were analyzed with the tcR package in R, and sharing was normalized by the product of cloneset sizes. To study raw recombination free of thymic and clonal selection effects, out-of-frame nonproductive sequences were analyzed. The public reads were reanalyzed by TCRdb: fastp trimming at Q25, MiXCR alignment, in-frame beta chains only. Identical CDR3 proteins give one entry, which carries the most common genes and DNA. The V and J calls and clone size come from TCRdb's table, not from the authors' own analysis. The sample includes 700,000 or so distinct CDR3 sequences, with around 21% observed a single time. The leading ten clones occupy approximately 4.3% of the sample.

The same data also went into a second study, on T cells expressing NK-cell markers. Per the second study: Several donors provided sorted CD3+CD56+NKG2C+, CD3+CD56+NKG2C- and CD3+CD56-NKG2C+ T-cell subsets, whose TCR beta-chain repertoires were profiled. Among the eight sequenced donors, seven were HCMV-seropositive and one was HCMV-seronegative. In several experiments an anti-gammadeltaTCR antibody was added to restrict sorting to alphabetaTCR-expressing T cells. In roughly 6 donors, the dominant CD3+CD56+NKG2C+ clonotypes were found to rank among the top 10 CD8+ clonotypes and to make up about 1.0-7.5% of CD8+ T cells. Those dominant clonotypes were again the most abundant among CD3+CD56-NKG2C+ cells in several donors, at about 28.3-65%. It remained unclear whether the expanded NKG2C-expressing T cell clones were specific for HCMV antigens. The study sequenced eight donors, all healthy volunteers chosen at random: three men and five women. A commercial ELISA kit detecting HCMV-specific IgG in serum was used to determine HCMV serostatus. For about 6 donors, unsorted PBMC were also used to sequence bulk peripheral blood T-cell repertoires. Reads were demultiplexed and grouped by UMI with MIGEC, and clonotypes were assembled and quantified with MiTCR. To exclude erroneous sequences, only TCR cDNA sequences supported by at least two reads were retained. The tcR package was used for downstream repertoire analysis, and clonotypes were matched between fractions using CDR3 nucleotide sequence together with V segment. VDJmatch was used to annotate antigen specificity against VDJdb, with one amino acid substitution in CDR3 allowed.

The source is a young woman in good health. The V and J genes are TRBV6-1 and TRBJ1-2, with the D gene uncertain. What was sequenced was PBMCs. The nucleotide sequence reads TGTGCCAGCAGCCTCTCCTATTTCTCACCCTTAGCTAACTATGGCTACACCTTC. Protein translation: CASSLSYFSPLANYGYTF.